The 30 T cell receptor beta chains presented below share a single source sample, sequenced in a study of a mutant IDH1 vaccine in newly diagnosed glioma (dated by TCRdb to 2020 to 2022). The antigens for these receptors are not known. The library came from the immunoSEQ multiplex PCR assay. TCRdb stores this immuneACCESS table with in-frame sequences only. Part of the clones is absent; in the studies checked, under half of the shortfall reflects unresolved V genes, and no reason is known for the rest. The sample has around 56,000 clones on record, 82% of them singletons. Clones ranked in the top ten supply 3% to 3.5% of the sample. The sample's time point, from its label and the paper: week 5, during vaccination. Every vaccine dose consisted of 300 ug of a 20-mer mutant IDH1 peptide in Montanide, administered subcutaneously together with topical imiquimod. The sequencing used PBMCs, collected from a glioma patient whose treatment included an IDH1 peptide vaccine. Receptors originate from a woman between 18 and 30 years old with glioma. Some clones in this sample may be carry-over from other donors' samples.

This chain joins TRBV7-9 and TRBJ2-2; 8 bases agree with TRBD1. V shed 5 bases and J 1 base; nucleotides not matched to a gene: 3. In germline, CDR1 is SEHNR, CDR2 FQNEAQ (reference sequence). The CDR3 is 15 amino acids. The CDR3 is CASSEGQGNTGELFF. In DNA form, the CDR3 reads TGTGCCAGCAGCGAAGGACAGGGGAACACCGGGGAGCTGTTTTTT.

The J gene is TRBJ1-6, the V gene TRBV12-5; D is unresolved. V was pared by 1 base and J by 11 bases, with 15 bases between. This CDR3 is built from 15 residues. Germline CDR1 and CDR2: LGHNT and FRNRAP. CDR3 region: CASGLGTPFGAPLHF. As DNA, the CDR3 is TGTGCTAGTGGTTTGGGGACGCCTTTTGGGGCACCCCTCCACTTT.

This clone was detected once. The chain couples TRBV25-1 to TRBJ2-7, with a tentative D call TRBD1 (5 bases). Per the germline V gene, CDR1 is MGHDK and CDR2 is SYGVNS. This CDR3 is 11 amino acids long. Trimming took 10 bases from V and 8 from J, leaving 15 bases between them. The CDR3 region has the DNA TGTGCCACTCTGGACATTTATAAGCAGTACTTC. It codes for CATLDIYKQYF.

CDR3: CASSLALTGGYEQYF. The CDR3 DNA is TGTGCCAGCAGCTTAGCCTTGACAGGGGGATACGAGCAGTACTTC. This sequence joins TRBV7-6 and TRBJ2-7; 9 nucleotides agree with TRBD1. V lost 0 bases and J lost 4; bases outside the gene matches: 4. CDR1 and CDR2 (germline): SGHVS, FNYEAQ. The CDR3 spans 15 residues.

This clone was picked up a small number of times. The chain recombines TRBV19 with TRBJ1-1; D is ambiguous. The CDR3 totals 16 residues. Germline-derived CDR1 and CDR2 are LNHDA and SQIVND (reference sequence). V lost 5 bases to trimming and J lost 4 bases, with 20 bases between them. The CDR3 DNA sequence: TGTGCCAGTAGTCTGACCCCCAGGAGGGCGAGCACTGAAGCTTTCTTT. This gives the protein CASSLTPRRASTEAFF.

This chain connects TRBV7-3 to TRBJ2-7, with 8 bases that match TRBD2. Germline V gene sequence: CDR1 SGHTA, CDR2 FQGTGA. The CDR3 is 15 residues long. V was clipped by 3 bases and J by 4 bases; unmatched bases: 8. The CDR3 DNA sequence: TGTGCCAGCAGCTTTTCGGGGGGGCCGGGATACGAGCAGTACTTC. It encodes CASSFSGGPGYEQYF.

This clone has a single count. The chain recombines TRBV9 with TRBJ2-2; a possible D gene is TRBD2 (5 bases). CDR1 and CDR2 from the germline V gene are SGDLS and YYNGEE. The CDR3 spans 14 residues. V lost 3 bases to trimming and J lost 2 bases, with 8 bases between them. The CDR3 loop reads CASSARLNTGELFF. The CDR3 region has the DNA TGTGCCAGCAGCGCCCGACTAAACACCGGGGAGCTGTTTTTT.

The chain has TRBV27 and TRBJ2-7; the match to TRBD1 covers 7 bases. From germline, CDR1 is MNHEY and CDR2 SMNVEV (reference sequence). J was trimmed by 3 bases and V by 5 bases; bases with no gene match: 4. The CDR3 is made up of 13 amino acids. CDR3 sequence (DNA): TGTGCCAGCAGTCAGGGACAGCGCTACGAGCAGTACTTC. Translation gives CASSQGQRYEQYF.

This clone was seen just once. The V and J genes are TRBV27 and TRBJ2-7; 10 positions match TRBD1. The ends lost 5 bases at V and 5 bases at J; junction bases unmatched: 9. The germline CDR1 and CDR2 sequences are MNHEY and SMNVEV (reference sequence). This CDR3 comprises 15 residues. CDR3 sequence: CASSAWDRGKHEQYF. For the CDR3, the DNA is TGTGCCAGCAGTGCCTGGGACAGGGGAAAGCACGAGCAGTACTTC.

The J gene is TRBJ1-5, the V gene TRBV21-1; the table's TRBD1 call for D was not verified on the DNA. TRBV21-1 is assigned pseudogene status. CDR3 size: 14 residues. The chain's CDR3 is CASSKGQCNQPQHF. The CDR3 coding sequence is TGTGCCAGCAGCAAAGGCCAGTGCAATCAGCCCCAGCATTTT.

The chain joins TRBV14 to TRBJ2-2; 7 bases map to TRBD1. The CDR3 sequence is 15 residues long. CDR1 is SGHDN, CDR2 FVKESK, per germline. V was pared by 4 bases and J by 7 bases, with 9 bases of the junction left unmatched. The CDR3 nucleotides are TGTGCCAGCAGCCCCTTGAGGGGGCTGGGCGGGGAGCTGTTTTTT. Protein sequence: CASSPLRGLGGELFF.

V is TRBV7-2 and J is TRBJ1-2; D is unresolved. The CDR3 contains 11 residues. CDR1 is SGHTA and CDR2 is FQGNSA in the germline V gene. Trimming took 6 bases from V and 7 from J, leaving 9 bases between them. For the CDR3, the DNA is TGTGCCAGCAGGTGGGATTCTGGCTACACCTTC. Protein sequence: CASRWDSGYTF.

V usage is TRBV5-5 and J usage is TRBJ1-2; D perhaps matches TRBD1 (5 bases). V lost 0 bases to trimming and J lost 7 bases, with 10 bases between them. Germline CDR1 and CDR2: SGHKS and YYEKEE (reference sequence). The CDR3 contains 13 residues. The chain's CDR3 is CASSLDVTAGYTF. CDR3 sequence (DNA): TGTGCCAGCAGCTTGGACGTGACAGCTGGCTACACCTTC.

The J gene is TRBJ2-7, the V gene TRBV7-2; a weak D match, TRBD1 (7 bases). V dropped 3 bases and J dropped 2 bases, with 11 bases sitting between them. CDR1 and CDR2 (germline): SGHTA, FQGNSA. The CDR3 is made up of 14 amino acids. CDR3 DNA: TGTGCCAGCAGCTTGCAGGGGGGACCCTACGAGCAGTACTTC. It is translated as CASSLQGGPYEQYF.

The V and J genes are TRBV2 and TRBJ2-7; either TRBD1 or TRBD2 may fit D (5 bases each). This CDR3 comprises 12 residues. Between the trimmed V and J ends, which lost 1 base and 6 bases, there was a span of 7 bases. Germline V gene sequence: CDR1 SNHLY, CDR2 FYNNEI. CDR3 residues: CASSEGGFEQYF. CDR3 sequence (DNA): TGTGCCAGCAGTGAAGGGGGGTTCGAGCAGTACTTC.

This clone was seen a few times. The chain carries TRBV14 and TRBJ1-1, with D perhaps matching TRBD1 (5 bases). Germline assignment: CDR1 SGHDN and CDR2 FVKESK. The V end was cut by 1 base, the J end by 10 bases, with 16 bases between. This CDR3 contains 14 residues. The CDR3 bases are TGTGCCAGCAGCCAAGTATTTAGGGGTGAGAGAGCTTTCTTT. Translating gives CASSQVFRGERAFF.

The CDR3 region is CASSFFRTGANVLTF. CDR3 DNA sequence: TGTGCCAGCAGCTTTTTCAGGACTGGGGCCAACGTCCTGACTTTC. This sequence joins TRBV7-2 and TRBJ2-6; D uncertain. With 3 bases removed from V and 2 bases from J, the gap between germline ends came to 8 bases. The length of the CDR3 is 15 residues. Germline values: CDR1 SGHTA, CDR2 FQGNSA.

The V gene is TRBV9, the J gene TRBJ2-3; D may be TRBD2 (6 bases). Germline V gene data show CDR1 as SGDLS and CDR2 as YYNGEE. V was shortened by 0 bases and J by 5 bases, with 16 bases between the two germline ends. This CDR3 has 16 residues. CDR3 nucleotides: TGTGCCAGCAGCGTAGAAGACGGGAGCGGTGGAGATACGCAGTATTTT. It specifies CASSVEDGSGGDTQYF. Full variable domain (rest looked up from reference TRBV9 and TRBJ2-3): DSGVTQTPKHLITATGQRVTLRCSPRSGDLSVYWYQQSLDQGLQFLIQYYNGEERAKGNILERFSAQQFPDLHSELNLSSLELGDSALYFCASSVEDGSGGDTQYFGPGTRLTVL.

V and J are TRBV5-8 and TRBJ1-5; a possible D gene is TRBD1 (5 bases). Germline CDR1 is SGHTS and CDR2 is YDEGEE. This CDR3 has 14 residues. V lost 4 bases and J 3 bases, leaving 11 bases between the germline ends. This CDR3 reads CASSPGTNNQPQHF. The CDR3 region has the DNA TGTGCCAGCAGCCCCGGGACCAACAATCAGCCCCAGCATTTT.

The V gene is TRBV5-1, the J gene TRBJ1-4; TRBD1 matches at 8 bases. CDR1 is SGHRS, CDR2 YFSETQ, per germline. Trimming cost V 4 bases and J 3 bases; bases outside gene matches: 5. This CDR3 contains 15 residues. The CDR3 loop is CASSPGTGPNEKLFF. The CDR3 DNA is TGCGCCAGCAGCCCCGGGACAGGTCCTAATGAAAAACTGTTTTTT.

The chain is built from TRBV6-6 and TRBJ2-4, with no clear D. Germline V gene lookup returns CDR1 MNHNY and CDR2 SVGAGI (reference sequence). V was clipped by 4 bases and J by 8 bases, with 21 bases between them. The CDR3 totals 16 residues. The CDR3 here is CASSSHGRRRTDIQYF. In DNA form, the CDR3 reads TGTGCCAGCAGTTCGCATGGCCGACGAAGAACGGACATTCAGTACTTC.

In its sample, this clone was seen a few times. The chain has TRBV6-6 and TRBJ2-1, with TRBD2 matching 7 bases. V lost 2 bases to trimming and J lost 15 bases; unmatched junction nucleotides: 13. In germline, CDR1 is MNHNY, CDR2 SVGAGI (reference sequence). The CDR3 covers 14 residues. The CDR3 loop is CASSYPSASGRLFF. The CDR3 DNA is TGTGCCAGCAGTTACCCTTCGGCTAGCGGTAGACTGTTCTTC.

This clone has just one count. The rearrangement links TRBV29-1 to TRBJ2-7; the D gene is possibly TRBD1 (5 bases). Germline lookup yields CDR1 SQVTM and CDR2 ANQGSEA. The CDR3 length is 12 residues. The ends were cut back, 0 bases at V and 4 bases at J, with 7 bases in the middle. CDR3 bases: TGCAGCGTTGAAGATCAGGGATACGAGCAGTACTTC. As protein: CSVEDQGYEQYF.

The chain carries TRBV27 and TRBJ2-7; either TRBD1 or TRBD2 may fit D (5 bases each). Looked up from germline, CDR1 is MNHEY and CDR2 is SMNVEV (reference sequence). The CDR3 has 13 residues. The V gene lost 4 bases and the J gene lost 4 bases, with 11 bases spanning the gap. The CDR3 protein is CASSSGTGYEQYF. DNA of the CDR3: TGTGCCAGCAGTTCGGGGACGGGGTACGAGCAGTACTTC.

The rearrangement links TRBV2 to TRBJ2-1; no reliable D call. CDR1 and CDR2 (germline): SNHLY, FYNNEI. This CDR3 comprises 13 residues. V was cut by 5 bases and J by 1 base, with 6 bases left in between. The CDR3 DNA is TGTGCCAGCAGTAGTGAGTCCTACAATGAGCAGTTCTTC. This translates into CASSSESYNEQFF.

The chain uses TRBV5-4 and TRBJ2-5, with TRBD1 matching 9 bases. Germline-derived CDR1 and CDR2 are SGHNT and YYREEE (reference sequence). The CDR3 sequence is 15 residues long. After removal of 0 bases from V and 4 bases from J, the junction contained 4 bases not matched to a gene. In DNA, the CDR3 is TGTGCCAGCAGCTTGGGACAGGGGGTGGCAGAGACCCAGTACTTC. Translation: CASSLGQGVAETQYF.

This sequence joins TRBV7-2 and TRBJ2-1; 8 bases fit TRBD2. The trim removed 9 bases at V and 8 bases at J, leaving 24 bases unmatched. Germline-derived CDR1 and CDR2 are SGHTA and FQGNSA. The CDR3 loop spans 18 amino acids. The CDR3 sequence: CASMTHAGGSGDPYEQFF. The DNA of the CDR3 is TGTGCCAGTATGACCCACGCGGGGGGCTCGGGAGACCCCTATGAGCAGTTCTTC.

The rearrangement joins TRBV14 to TRBJ1-4; 7 bases align to TRBD1. The CDR3 consists of 16 residues. Germline trimming cut 3 bases from V and 0 bases from J; bases unmatched to any gene: 4. Germline lookup yields CDR1 SGHDN and CDR2 FVKESK. The CDR3 DNA follows: TGTGCCAGCAGCCAGGGACAGAGGGCAACTAATGAAAAACTGTTTTTT. Its protein is CASSQGQRATNEKLFF.

The chain employs TRBV19 and TRBJ1-5; D is undetermined. CDR3 length: 16 amino acids. The germline V gene encodes CDR1 LNHDA and CDR2 SQIVND (reference sequence). Trimming shortened V by 6 bases and J by 0 bases, and 15 bases separated the two germline ends. DNA of the CDR3: TGTGCCAGTAGGTCGTCCGGGGTCTCTAGCAATCAGCCCCAGCATTTT. This sequence encodes CASRSSGVSSNQPQHF.

The sample holds one count of this clone. This rearrangement joins TRBV7-9 to TRBJ1-5; D remains ambiguous. CDR3 size: 15 residues. Trimming cost V 1 base and J 0 bases, with 7 bases left between them. Germline-derived CDR1 and CDR2 are SEHNR and FQNEAQ (reference sequence). In DNA form, the CDR3 reads TGTGCCAGCAGCTTAGAAGGGTCTAGCAATCAGCCCCAGCATTTT. Residues: CASSLEGSSNQPQHF.